This entry lists 27 T cell receptor beta chains sequenced from one sample in a study of cytotoxic CD8 clonotypes in ibrutinib-treated CLL. Only in-frame clones appear in the TCRdb table, and some are missing; sequencing was by immunoSEQ multiplex PCR. The table includes 130,000 or so clones, roughly 80% detected once. The sample consisted of PBMCs, taken after 12 months of ibrutinib treatment. The receptors shown here come from a human donor with chronic lymphocytic leukemia.

The chain is built from TRBV11-2 and TRBJ2-5; D uncertain. Looked up from germline, CDR1 is SGHAT and CDR2 is FQNNGV. V was trimmed by 8 bases and J by 4 bases, leaving 17 bases between them. This CDR3 is 14 amino acids long. In DNA form, the CDR3 reads TGTGCCAGCGCCTTTGGAAACTCCATAGAGACCCAGTACTTC. It translates to CASAFGNSIETQYF.

A few counts support this clone. This chain connects TRBV25-1 to TRBJ1-5, with TRBD1 matching over 8 bases. CDR3 length equals 14 residues. V trimming: 4 bases; J trimming: 2 bases; junction bases outside the gene matches: 1. CDR1 MGHDK and CDR2 SYGVNS come from the germline V gene. For the CDR3, the DNA is TGTGCCAGCAGTGCGACAGGGGGCAATCAGCCCCAGCATTTT. Translated, it gives CASSATGGNQPQHF.

V usage is TRBV2 and J usage is TRBJ1-3, with unresolved D. CDR1 is SNHLY and CDR2 is FYNNEI in the germline V gene. The V gene lost 1 base and the J gene lost 4 bases, with 5 bases spanning the gap. The length of the CDR3 is 13 residues. CDR3 region: CASSEGMGNTIYF. In DNA, the CDR3 is TGTGCCAGCAGTGAAGGGATGGGAAACACCATATATTTT.

The V and J genes are TRBV10-3 and TRBJ1-2, with D hard to call. Germline V gene lookup returns CDR1 ENHRY and CDR2 SYGVKD. The CDR3 contains 13 residues. Deletions cut 4 bases from V and 4 bases from J, with 10 bases between. CDR3 residues: CAISGTGSYGYTF. The CDR3 nucleotides read TGTGCCATCAGTGGTACGGGCAGCTATGGCTACACCTTC.

The CDR3 protein is CASSPPKGGEKLFF. The DNA of the CDR3 is TGTGCCAGCTCACCCCCGAAAGGAGGGGAAAAACTGTTTTTT. The V call is TRBV18, the J call TRBJ1-4; D call uncertain. CDR1 and CDR2 (germline): KGHSH, LQKENI. Trimming took 3 bases from V and 8 from J, leaving 13 bases between them. This CDR3 is built from 14 residues.

The chain recombines TRBV7-6 with TRBJ2-3; 11 bases fit TRBD2. The CDR3 is made up of 16 amino acids. Losses at the gene ends were 5 bases for V and 1 base for J; bases not matched to a gene: 5. Germline V lookup: CDR1 SGHVS, CDR2 FNYEAQ. CDR3 nucleotide sequence: TGTGCCAGCAGCACCTTAGCGGGAGGGGGCACAGATACGCAGTATTTT. Encoded protein: CASSTLAGGGTDTQYF.

The rearrangement joins TRBV27 to TRBJ2-7; D not resolved. CDR1 and CDR2 from the germline V gene are MNHEY and SMNVEV (reference sequence). This CDR3 region has 14 residues. Trimming cost V 1 base and J 2 bases, with 9 bases left between them. The CDR3, as DNA: TGTGCCAGCAGTTTATTTGGCGGAGCCTACGAGCAGTACTTC. Protein product: CASSLFGGAYEQYF.

This rearrangement joins TRBV11-2 to TRBJ2-7; D gene uncertain. V was trimmed by 4 bases and J by 1 base, leaving 11 bases between them. CDR1 is SGHAT, CDR2 FQNNGV, per germline. The CDR3 extends over 14 amino acids. The CDR3 bases are TGTGCCAGCAGCTCGCTACCTCGGTCCTACGAGCAGTACTTC. This gives the protein CASSSLPRSYEQYF.

V and J are TRBV6-1 and TRBJ2-6; D ambiguous. The length of the CDR3 is 15 residues. Germline-derived CDR1 and CDR2 are MNHNS and SASEGT. V was clipped by 6 bases and J by 2 bases, with 11 bases between them. DNA for the CDR3: TGTGCCAGCAGACCAACAGAAACTGGGGCCAACGTCCTGACTTTC. This sequence encodes CASRPTETGANVLTF.

The chain uses TRBV6-5 and TRBJ1-1; possibly TRBD1 for D (6 bases). The CDR3 is 14 residues long. Germline-derived CDR1 and CDR2 are MNHEY and SVGAGI. The germline V and J ends were trimmed by 5 bases and 1 base, with 11 bases remaining between them. The CDR3 region has the DNA TGTGCCAGCAGTCAAGGACAGCCGAACACTGAAGCTTTCTTT. It encodes CASSQGQPNTEAFF.

The chain couples TRBV29-1 to TRBJ2-7; 7 bases match TRBD1. Germline CDR1 reads SQVTM; CDR2 reads ANQGSEA. The junction had 4 bases not matched to a gene; V was cut back by 3 bases and J by 5 bases. The CDR3 runs to 12 residues. The CDR3 region has the DNA TGCAGCGTTGAGACAGGGATCCACGAGCAGTACTTC. It specifies CSVETGIHEQYF.

The genes are TRBV14 and TRBJ2-5; TRBD2 matches at 8 bases. The CDR3 totals 17 residues. The J segment lost 1 base and the V segment lost 0 bases, leaving 7 bases of the junction unmatched. CDR1 is SGHDN, CDR2 FVKESK, per germline. CDR3 sequence reads: CASSQDRGGLVQETQYF. As DNA, the CDR3 is TGTGCCAGCAGCCAAGATCGGGGGGGGCTAGTCCAAGAGACCCAGTACTTC.

The chain links TRBV4-3 to TRBJ2-3; no firm D call. CDR3 length: 16 residues. Germline V CDR1 and CDR2: LGHNA, YSLEER. Trimming shortened V by 3 bases and J by 2 bases, and 15 bases separated the two germline ends. CDR3 protein: CASSQGLMRNTDTQYF. The CDR3 DNA sequence: TGCGCCAGCAGCCAGGGCCTTATGCGAAACACAGATACGCAGTATTTT.

J is TRBJ2-7 and V is TRBV18, with 10 bases lining up with TRBD1. The germline gives CDR1 KGHSH, CDR2 LQKENI. The CDR3 has 17 residues. V trimming: 2 bases; J trimming: 4 bases; junction bases outside the gene matches: 11. CDR3 DNA: TGTGCCAGCTCACCAGAAGAAGATGACAGGGGGCTATACGAGCAGTACTTC. It is translated as CASSPEEDDRGLYEQYF.

The V and J genes are TRBV18 and TRBJ1-2, with TRBD1 matching over 8 bases. Trimming took 3 bases from V and 7 from J; bases not matched to a gene: 4. The CDR3 runs 13 residues. Germline-derived CDR1 and CDR2 are KGHSH and LQKENI. The CDR3 sequence: CASSPDRVGGYTF. The CDR3 DNA is TGTGCCAGCTCACCGGACAGGGTGGGTGGCTACACCTTC.

This clone has a handful of counts. The V and J genes are TRBV20-1 and TRBJ2-1; D is perhaps TRBD2 (6 bases). Looked up from germline, CDR1 is DFQATT and CDR2 is SNEGSKA (reference sequence). CDR3 length equals 11 residues. The chain's CDR3 is CSPDGRSEQFF. DNA for the CDR3: TGCAGCCCCGACGGGAGAAGTGAGCAGTTCTTC.

The chain employs TRBV18 and TRBJ2-7, with TRBD2 identical over 7 bases. The junction had 8 bases not matched to a gene; V was cut back by 2 bases and J by 4 bases. This CDR3 has 15 residues. The germline V gene has CDR1 KGHSH and CDR2 LQKENI. This CDR3 reads CASSPSAGYEYEQYF. The CDR3 DNA is TGTGCCAGCTCACCATCAGCGGGATACGAGTACGAGCAGTACTTC.

This clone was picked up a small number of times. This sample includes further DNA sequences coding for the same CDR3. The chain is built from TRBV27 and TRBJ1-5, with D hard to call. The germline V gene encodes CDR1 MNHEY and CDR2 SMNVEV (reference sequence). The CDR3 spans 13 residues. V was clipped by 3 bases and J by 1 base, with 4 bases between them. DNA of the CDR3: TGTGCCAGCAGTTTGCAGAGCAATCAGCCCCAGCATTTT. This encodes CASSLQSNQPQHF.

The V and J genes are TRBV15 and TRBJ1-4; D is ambiguous. The CDR3 is 16 amino acids. The germline V gene encodes CDR1 LNHNV and CDR2 YYDKDF (reference sequence). Deletions cut 1 base from V and 0 bases from J, with 9 bases between. The CDR3 DNA is TGTGCCACCAGCAGAGGGTCCGTTGCAACTAATGAAAAACTGTTTTTT. Its protein product is CATSRGSVATNEKLFF.

This rearrangement joins TRBV4-2 to TRBJ2-5; D is uncertain. The CDR3 consists of 14 residues. The V end lost 0 bases, the J end lost 1 base, and 6 bases lay between the germline ends. Germline V gene lookup returns CDR1 LGHNA and CDR2 YNFKEQ. The CDR3 nucleotides are TGTGCCAGCAGCCAAGATCCCCGCCAAGAGACCCAGTACTTC. Protein product: CASSQDPRQETQYF.

The rearrangement uses TRBV30 and TRBJ2-3, with a weak D call TRBD2 (6 bases). With 4 bases removed from V and 0 bases from J, the gap between germline ends came to 11 bases. Germline CDR1 is GTSNPN and CDR2 is SVGIG (reference sequence). The CDR3 totals 14 residues. CDR3 sequence reads: CAWTFGGSTDTQYF. The CDR3 nucleotides are TGTGCCTGGACGTTCGGGGGAAGCACAGATACGCAGTATTTT. Full variable domain (outside the CDR3, taken from reference TRBV30 and TRBJ2-3): SQTIHQWPATLVQPVGSPLSLECTVEGTSNPNLYWYRQAAGRGLQLLFYSVGIGQISSEVPQNLSASRPQDRQFILSSKKLLLSDSGFYLCAWTFGGSTDTQYFGPGTRLTVL.

This clone was picked up a small number of times. V usage is TRBV4-1 and J usage is TRBJ2-2; D is unresolved. The V end lost 1 base, the J end lost 7 bases, and 10 bases lay between the germline ends. Looked up from germline, CDR1 is MGHRA and CDR2 is YSYEKL. The CDR3 totals 14 residues. The CDR3 loop reads CASSQVRGDGELFF. The CDR3 region has the DNA TGCGCCAGCAGCCAAGTTCGCGGAGACGGGGAGCTGTTTTTT.

This sequence joins TRBV27 and TRBJ1-2; weak D call: TRBD1 (5 bases). There are 17 residues in the CDR3. V shed 3 bases and J shed 0 bases, with 17 bases lying between them. Germline CDR1 reads MNHEY; CDR2 reads SMNVEV (reference sequence). The CDR3 sequence is CASSFGHGADANYGYTF. In DNA form, the CDR3 reads TGTGCCAGCAGTTTTGGTCATGGGGCAGACGCTAACTATGGCTACACCTTC.

The gene calls are TRBV4-1 and TRBJ2-5, with 9 positions matching TRBD2. J was trimmed by 0 bases and V by 0 bases; bases with no gene match: 11. CDR1 is MGHRA and CDR2 is YSYEKL in the germline V gene. The CDR3 loop spans 19 amino acids. CDR3 region: CASSQEGSGPSGDQETQYF. In DNA form, the CDR3 reads TGCGCCAGCAGCCAAGAGGGGTCTGGGCCTAGCGGGGACCAAGAGACCCAGTACTTC.

The rearrangement links TRBV7-9 to TRBJ2-5, with 12 positions matching TRBD2. The CDR3 contains 17 residues. CDR1 and CDR2 from the germline V gene are SEHNR and FQNEAQ (reference sequence). V lost 0 bases to trimming and J lost 4 bases; unmatched junction nucleotides: 6. The CDR3 here is CASSLATSGSHRETQYF. The CDR3 DNA follows: TGTGCCAGCAGCTTAGCGACTAGCGGGAGTCATAGAGAGACCCAGTACTTC.

V is TRBV30 and J is TRBJ2-1; TRBD1 agrees at 8 bases. V trimming: 4 bases; J trimming: 1 base; junction bases outside the gene matches: 6. From germline, CDR1 is GTSNPN and CDR2 SVGIG (reference sequence). The CDR3 loop spans 15 amino acids. CDR3 DNA: TGTGCCTGGAAGAGCAGGGGGCGATCCTACAATGAGCAGTTCTTC. Its translation is CAWKSRGRSYNEQFF.

The genes are TRBV19 and TRBJ1-3; D is perhaps TRBD1 (6 bases). The V end was cut by 2 bases, the J end by 0 bases, with 11 bases between. Germline values: CDR1 LNHDA, CDR2 SQIVND (reference sequence). There are 16 residues in the CDR3. CDR3 nucleotides: TGTGCCAGTAGTATAATCGGGACAAGCTCTGGAAACACCATATATTTT. Residues: CASSIIGTSSGNTIYF. The whole variable domain, remainder taken from reference TRBV19 and TRBJ1-3, is DGGITQSPKYLFRKEGQNVTLSCEQNLNHDAMYWYRQDPGQGLRLIYYSQIVNDFQKGDIAEGYSVSREKKESFPLTVTSAQKNPTAFYLCASSIIGTSSGNTIYFGEGSWLTVV.